Listed below are T cell receptor beta chains from one sample, sequenced in a study of T cells after yellow fever vaccination. TCRdb itself ran the 5' RACE reads through MiXCR, one entry per CDR3 protein. The table records roughly 310,000 distinct CDR3 sequences, roughly 8.7% of them present only once. The source material was PBMCs, sampled on the day of the first yellow fever vaccination. The receptors come from a man aged 18 to 29 who received the YFV17D yellow fever vaccine. The CDR3 runs from the conserved cysteine through the conserved F or W. The order of the fields is V gene, D gene, clone size, J gene, CDR3 DNA, CDR3 protein. A D gene is named only where the DNA matches it firmly. Clone size is not always given. Where it is, it says once, few, many or a class for expanded clones.

v_gene: TRBV19
d_gene: -
abundance: few
j_gene: TRBJ2-3
CDR3nt: TGTGCCAGTAGTATAAGCCAGGCGACCACAGATACGCAGTATTTT
CDR3aa: CASSISQATTDTQYF

v_gene: TRBV6-6
d_gene: TRBD1
abundance: few
j_gene: TRBJ1-2
CDR3nt: TGTGCCAGCTCAGGGACAGACGGCTACACCTTC
CDR3aa: CASSGTDGYTF

v_gene: TRBV7-9
d_gene: -
abundance: -
j_gene: TRBJ2-1
CDR3nt: TGTGCCAGCAGCTTAGGGAGCTATGAGCAGTTCTTC
CDR3aa: CASSLGSYEQFF

v_gene: TRBV5-4
d_gene: TRBD1
abundance: -
j_gene: TRBJ2-4
CDR3nt: TGTGCCAGCAGCTGGGGACAGGGATTAAACATTCAGTACTTC
CDR3aa: CASSWGQGLNIQYF

v_gene: TRBV9
d_gene: TRBD1
abundance: few
j_gene: TRBJ1-6
CDR3nt: TGTGCCAGCAGCGTAGCAGGGGGCAATTCACCCCTCCACTTT
CDR3aa: CASSVAGGNSPLHF

v_gene: TRBV9
d_gene: -
abundance: many
j_gene: TRBJ1-2
CDR3nt: TGTGCCAGCAGGAGGAAGGGCGGTGACTATGGCTACACCTTC
CDR3aa: CASRRKGGDYGYTF

v_gene: TRBV19
d_gene: -
abundance: -
j_gene: TRBJ2-2
CDR3nt: TGTGCCAGTAGTATAGTACGGACAAAGGGTCCCGGGGAGCTGTTTTTT
CDR3aa: CASSIVRTKGPGELFF

v_gene: TRBV4-1
d_gene: -
abundance: few
j_gene: TRBJ1-1
CDR3nt: TGCGCCAGCAGCCCGATCGGGGGGAACACTGAAGCTTTCTTT
CDR3aa: CASSPIGGNTEAFF

v_gene: TRBV7-2
d_gene: -
abundance: few
j_gene: TRBJ2-7
CDR3nt: TGTGCCAGCAGCTTCCGGGACCAGGACTACGAGCAGTACTTC
CDR3aa: CASSFRDQDYEQYF

v_gene: TRBV6-1
d_gene: -
abundance: -
j_gene: TRBJ2-5
CDR3nt: TGTGCCAGCAGTCCGGACTCTGAAGAGACCCAGTACTTC
CDR3aa: CASSPDSEETQYF

v_gene: TRBV7-2
d_gene: -
abundance: few
j_gene: TRBJ1-2
CDR3nt: TGTGCCAGCAGCTGGCGCGGGGGGCCCAACTATGGCTACACCTTC
CDR3aa: CASSWRGGPNYGYTF

v_gene: TRBV9
d_gene: TRBD1
abundance: few
j_gene: TRBJ2-3
CDR3nt: TGTGCCAGCAGCGGGGACAGGGCGGGGGCAGATACGCAGTATTTT
CDR3aa: CASSGDRAGADTQYF

v_gene: TRBV5-1
d_gene: TRBD1
abundance: -
j_gene: TRBJ1-2
CDR3nt: TGCGCCAGCAGCTTGGGAGGGGGCTCCAACTATGGCTACACCTTC
CDR3aa: CASSLGGGSNYGYTF

v_gene: TRBV7-9
d_gene: -
abundance: few
j_gene: TRBJ1-6
CDR3nt: TGTGCCAGCAGCTTATCCCCACAGGCGTCTGATTCACCCCTCCACTTT
CDR3aa: CASSLSPQASDSPLHF

v_gene: TRBV20-1
d_gene: TRBD2
abundance: -
j_gene: TRBJ2-7
CDR3nt: TGCAGTGCTAGAGCTAGCGGGGGCTACGAGCAGTACTTC
CDR3aa: CSARASGGYEQYF

v_gene: TRBV7-8
d_gene: -
abundance: many
j_gene: TRBJ1-6
CDR3nt: TGTGCCAGCAGCTTAGGGGGCTCCTATAATTCACCCCTCCACTTT
CDR3aa: CASSLGGSYNSPLHF

v_gene: TRBV4-3
d_gene: TRBD1
abundance: -
j_gene: TRBJ2-1
CDR3nt: TGCGCCAGCAGCCAAGATTGGGGGACAGGGGGCAGGGAGCAGTTCTTC
CDR3aa: CASSQDWGTGGREQFF

v_gene: TRBV28
d_gene: -
abundance: few
j_gene: TRBJ1-5
CDR3nt: TGTGCCAGCAGTCCCGGGAATATCCGATATCAGCCCCAGCATTTT
CDR3aa: CASSPGNIRYQPQHF

v_gene: TRBV5-1
d_gene: TRBD2
abundance: many
j_gene: TRBJ2-5
CDR3nt: TGCGCCAGCAGGACGGCGGGACTAGCGGAGCCAGAGACCCAGTACTTC
CDR3aa: CASRTAGLAEPETQYF

v_gene: TRBV5-1
d_gene: -
abundance: few
j_gene: TRBJ1-2
CDR3nt: TGCGCCAGCAGCTTATTGACCCCGTCAAGGGGCAGCGACTATGGCTACACCTTC
CDR3aa: CASSLLTPSRGSDYGYTF

v_gene: TRBV18
d_gene: -
abundance: many
j_gene: TRBJ2-3
CDR3nt: TGTGCCAGCTCACCCCTAGCGACTAGCACAGATACGCAGTATTTT
CDR3aa: CASSPLATSTDTQYF

v_gene: TRBV12-3/TRBV12-4
d_gene: TRBD1
abundance: few
j_gene: TRBJ1-2
CDR3nt: TGTGCCAGCACCTTGGACAGGGGCTATGGCTACACCTTC
CDR3aa: CASTLDRGYGYTF

v_gene: TRBV4-3
d_gene: -
abundance: many
j_gene: TRBJ2-1
CDR3nt: TGCGCCAGCAGCTCAAGGGCTTCGGGACTGGACAATGAGCAGTTCTTC
CDR3aa: CASSSRASGLDNEQFF

v_gene: TRBV20-1
d_gene: -
abundance: -
j_gene: TRBJ1-2
CDR3nt: TGCAGTGCTAGAGATCCCGGTAACTATGGCTACACCTTC
CDR3aa: CSARDPGNYGYTF

v_gene: TRBV7-3
d_gene: -
abundance: many
j_gene: TRBJ2-2
CDR3nt: TGTGCCAGCAGCTTAATGGGTAGTCCCGGGGAGCTGTTTTTT
CDR3aa: CASSLMGSPGELFF

v_gene: TRBV5-4
d_gene: TRBD1
abundance: few
j_gene: TRBJ2-2
CDR3nt: TGTGCCAGCAGCATCGGGACAGGGGGCGCAGGCGGGGAGCTGTTTTTT
CDR3aa: CASSIGTGGAGGELFF

v_gene: TRBV7-2
d_gene: -
abundance: -
j_gene: TRBJ1-5
CDR3nt: TGTGCCAGCAGCTTAAACAGGGAAGGCAATCAGCCCCAGCATTTT
CDR3aa: CASSLNREGNQPQHF

v_gene: TRBV29-1
d_gene: -
abundance: many
j_gene: TRBJ2-2
CDR3nt: TGCAGCGTTGATGTCGGGACAACGAACACCGGGGAGCTGTTTTTT
CDR3aa: CSVDVGTTNTGELFF

v_gene: TRBV20-1
d_gene: -
abundance: many
j_gene: TRBJ1-1
CDR3nt: TGCAGTGGCAGGGACGGCGGCCAATGGACTGAAGCTTTCTTT
CDR3aa: CSGRDGGQWTEAFF

v_gene: TRBV29-1
d_gene: -
abundance: few
j_gene: TRBJ2-7
CDR3nt: TGCAGCGCCGGAGACAGCTCCTACGAGCAGTACTTC
CDR3aa: CSAGDSSYEQYF

v_gene: TRBV5-6
d_gene: -
abundance: -
j_gene: TRBJ2-1
CDR3nt: TGTGCCAGCAGCCCCTGGAGCTCCTACAATGAGCAGTTCTTC
CDR3aa: CASSPWSSYNEQFF

v_gene: TRBV4-3
d_gene: -
abundance: few
j_gene: TRBJ2-4
CDR3nt: TGCGCCAGCAGCCAAGATCACTTAGAGGACAAAAACATTCAGTACTTC
CDR3aa: CASSQDHLEDKNIQYF

v_gene: TRBV29-1
d_gene: -
abundance: few
j_gene: TRBJ1-1
CDR3nt: TGCAGCGTTGACTTTACAGGACAGAACACTGAAGCTTTCTTT
CDR3aa: CSVDFTGQNTEAFF

v_gene: TRBV7-7
d_gene: TRBD1
abundance: -
j_gene: TRBJ2-3
CDR3nt: TGTGCTAGCAGTTTTCGCCCCGACAGGGGCGATACGCAGTATTTT
CDR3aa: CASSFRPDRGDTQYF

v_gene: TRBV6-2/TRBV6-3
d_gene: TRBD1
abundance: -
j_gene: TRBJ1-1
CDR3nt: TGTGCCAGCAGTTACTCCTACCGCCGGGGACAGGGGAACACTGAAGCTTTCTTT
CDR3aa: CASSYSYRRGQGNTEAFF

v_gene: TRBV6-5
d_gene: -
abundance: few
j_gene: TRBJ1-2
CDR3nt: TGTGCCAGCAGTTACGGAGGGGTCGGCTACACCTTC
CDR3aa: CASSYGGVGYTF

v_gene: TRBV12-3/TRBV12-4
d_gene: -
abundance: many
j_gene: TRBJ1-5
CDR3nt: TGTGCCAGCAGTTTAGTAGTCCAGCCCCAGCATTTT
CDR3aa: CASSLVVQPQHF

v_gene: TRBV12-5
d_gene: TRBD2
abundance: -
j_gene: TRBJ2-5
CDR3nt: TGTGCTAGTGGTTTGAAGGTCAAGCGGGGGGGAGAGACCCAGTACTTC
CDR3aa: CASGLKVKRGGETQYF

v_gene: TRBV6-2/TRBV6-3
d_gene: TRBD2
abundance: few
j_gene: TRBJ2-3
CDR3nt: TGTGCCAGCAGTTACAGCGGACTAGCGGGGACCACAGATACGCAGTATTTT
CDR3aa: CASSYSGLAGTTDTQYF

v_gene: TRBV12-3/TRBV12-4
d_gene: -
abundance: -
j_gene: TRBJ1-4
CDR3nt: TGTGCCAGCAGTTTCTGGGGATGGGAAAAACTGTTTTTT
CDR3aa: CASSFWGWEKLFF

v_gene: TRBV4-1
d_gene: TRBD1
abundance: few
j_gene: TRBJ2-3
CDR3nt: TGCGCCAGCAGCCAAGACGGGACAGGGTCCAACACAGATACGCAGTATTTT
CDR3aa: CASSQDGTGSNTDTQYF

v_gene: TRBV7-2
d_gene: -
abundance: many
j_gene: TRBJ2-5
CDR3nt: TGCGCCAGCAGCTTAGGAAACCAAGAGACCCAGTACTTC
CDR3aa: CASSLGNQETQYF

v_gene: TRBV3-1
d_gene: -
abundance: -
j_gene: TRBJ1-3
CDR3nt: TGTGCCAGCAGCCACGGACATCTATCTGGAAACACCATATATTTT
CDR3aa: CASSHGHLSGNTIYF

v_gene: TRBV25-1
d_gene: -
abundance: few
j_gene: TRBJ1-4
CDR3nt: TGTGCCAGCAGTGACCCACCGGCGGAAAAACTGTTTTTT
CDR3aa: CASSDPPAEKLFF

v_gene: TRBV12-3/TRBV12-4
d_gene: -
abundance: few
j_gene: TRBJ2-7
CDR3nt: TGTGCCAGCAGTTTTTATGAGGGGACCGCCTACGAGCAGTACTTC
CDR3aa: CASSFYEGTAYEQYF

v_gene: TRBV7-8
d_gene: -
abundance: few
j_gene: TRBJ2-5
CDR3nt: TGTGCCAGCAGCTTACGGTTCGATCTCGAGACCCAGTACTTC
CDR3aa: CASSLRFDLETQYF

v_gene: TRBV7-7
d_gene: -
abundance: few
j_gene: TRBJ2-5
CDR3nt: TGTGCCAGCAGCTCGGGACCGGCATCCCAAGAGACCCAGTACTTC
CDR3aa: CASSSGPASQETQYF

v_gene: TRBV5-6
d_gene: TRBD1
abundance: few
j_gene: TRBJ2-6
CDR3nt: TGTGCCAGCAGCTTTCAGGGGGCACCCAACGTCCTGACTTTC
CDR3aa: CASSFQGAPNVLTF

v_gene: TRBV20-1
d_gene: -
abundance: few
j_gene: TRBJ1-4
CDR3nt: TGCAGTGCTAGTCTAAGGGATGAAAAACTGTTTTTT
CDR3aa: CSASLRDEKLFF

v_gene: TRBV5-1
d_gene: TRBD2
abundance: -
j_gene: TRBJ2-1
CDR3nt: TGCGCCAGCAGCTCGCTTAGCGGGGGGGTCAATGAGCAGTTCTTC
CDR3aa: CASSSLSGGVNEQFF

v_gene: TRBV5-1
d_gene: -
abundance: -
j_gene: TRBJ2-1
CDR3nt: TGCGCCAGCAGCGATGGTTCGGGACGGGCATACGATGAGCAGTTCTTC
CDR3aa: CASSDGSGRAYDEQFF

v_gene: TRBV12-3/TRBV12-4
d_gene: -
abundance: -
j_gene: TRBJ1-6
CDR3nt: TGTGCCAGCGTTCCGGGTTTGAGTTCACCCCTCCACTTT
CDR3aa: CASVPGLSSPLHF

v_gene: TRBV12-3/TRBV12-4
d_gene: TRBD2
abundance: few
j_gene: TRBJ2-1
CDR3nt: TGTGCCAGCAGTTCCCGGGGGGGTCCCCCCTACAATGAGCAGTTCTTC
CDR3aa: CASSSRGGPPYNEQFF

v_gene: TRBV24-1
d_gene: -
abundance: few
j_gene: TRBJ2-2
CDR3nt: TGTGCGACTCGGGGAAGGAAGAACACCGGGGAGCTGTTTTTT
CDR3aa: CATRGRKNTGELFF